The present T cell receptor beta chain was sequenced within a study of T cells after yellow fever vaccination. Template-switching 5'RACE yielded the TCR cDNA; a universal primer site and UMIs were added in the process. Each CDR3 protein gets one entry after TCRdb re-called the 5' RACE reads with MiXCR. Of some 240,000 distinct CDR3 sequences in the sample, 3.2% were seen once. V was cut by 5 bases and J by 2 bases, with 12 bases left in between. The CDR3 covers 14 residues. CDR1 SGHTA and CDR2 FQGNSA come from the germline V gene. General observations from the study: Though weaker, the secondary response peaked faster, on day 5 versus 15. Bulk-population clonotypes that are abundant could appear as contaminants in FACS-sorted repertoires. Shared CD4/CD8 clonotypes were a small share, likely from convergent recombination.

Regarding this clonotype: Its antigen is as yet unknown.

The sequencing used CD4+ T cells sorted from PBMCs, collected 10 days after the yellow fever booster vaccination. The source is a man aged 18 to 30 who received the YFV17D yellow fever vaccine. V usage is TRBV7-2 and J usage is TRBJ1-1; weak D call: TRBD1 (6 bases). In nucleotides, the CDR3 is TGTGCCAGCAGCCCAGGGGCCCCCAACACTGAAGCTTTCTTT. Protein: CASSPGAPNTEAFF.